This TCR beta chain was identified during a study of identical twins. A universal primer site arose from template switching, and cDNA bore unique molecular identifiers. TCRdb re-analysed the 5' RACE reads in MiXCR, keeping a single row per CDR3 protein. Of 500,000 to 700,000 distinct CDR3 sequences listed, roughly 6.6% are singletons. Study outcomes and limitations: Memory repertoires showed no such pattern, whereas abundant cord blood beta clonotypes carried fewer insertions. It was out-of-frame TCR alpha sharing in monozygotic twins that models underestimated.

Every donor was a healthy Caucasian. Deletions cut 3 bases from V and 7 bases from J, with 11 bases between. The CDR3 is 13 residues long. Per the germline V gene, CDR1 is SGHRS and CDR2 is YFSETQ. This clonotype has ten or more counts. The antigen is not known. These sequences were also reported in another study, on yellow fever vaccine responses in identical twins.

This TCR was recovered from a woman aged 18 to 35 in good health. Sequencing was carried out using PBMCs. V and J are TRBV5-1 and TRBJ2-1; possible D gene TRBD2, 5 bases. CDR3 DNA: TGCGCCAGCAGCTCTTCGGGGTGGAATGAGCAGTTCTTC. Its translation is CASSSSGWNEQFF. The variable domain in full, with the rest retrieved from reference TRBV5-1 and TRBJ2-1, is KAGVTQTPRYLIKTRGQQVTLSCSPISGHRSVSWYQQTPGQGLQFLFEYFSETQRNKGNFPGRFSGRQFSNSRSEMNVSTLELGDSALYLCASSSSGWNEQFFGPGTRLTVL.